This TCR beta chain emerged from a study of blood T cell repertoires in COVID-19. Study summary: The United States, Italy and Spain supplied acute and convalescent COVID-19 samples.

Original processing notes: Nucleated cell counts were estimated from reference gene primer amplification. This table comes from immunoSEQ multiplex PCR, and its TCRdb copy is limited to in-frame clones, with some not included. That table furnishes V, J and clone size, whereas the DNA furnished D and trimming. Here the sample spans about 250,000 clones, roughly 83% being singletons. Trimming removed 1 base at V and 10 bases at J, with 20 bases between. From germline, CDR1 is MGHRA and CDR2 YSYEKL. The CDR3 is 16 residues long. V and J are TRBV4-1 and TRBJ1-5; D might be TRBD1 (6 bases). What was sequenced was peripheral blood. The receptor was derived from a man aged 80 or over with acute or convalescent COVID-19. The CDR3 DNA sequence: TGCGCCAGCAGCCAAGTGTGGGTTGGACAGCTCCAACCCCAGCATTTT. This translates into CASSQVWVGQLQPQHF.